Presented here are 26 T cell receptor beta chains from one specimen sequenced in a study of identical twins. MiXCR, applied by TCRdb to the 5' RACE reads, yields one record per CDR3 protein. The sample has fewer than 900,000 distinct CDR3 sequences, around a sixth seen once. These data also formed part of another study, on T cells expressing NK-cell markers.

The sequencing input was PBMCs. Receptors originate from a woman younger than 30 in good health.

This chain links TRBV3-1 with TRBJ2-1; 7 bases align to TRBD2. Looked up from germline, CDR1 is LGHDT and CDR2 is YNNKEL (reference sequence). This CDR3 comprises 16 residues. The V gene end was trimmed by 1 base and the J gene end by 5 bases; junction bases not matched to a gene: 8. The CDR3 reads CASSQGVVGGNNEQFF. The DNA for the CDR3 is TGTGCCAGCAGCCAAGGAGTGGTGGGAGGGAACAATGAGCAGTTCTTC.

This clonotype has only a few counts. The genes are TRBV6-1 and TRBJ2-2, with D perhaps matching TRBD1 (6 bases). Germline V gives CDR1 MNHNS, CDR2 SASEGT. Trimming pared 10 bases from V and 2 bases from J, leaving 14 bases between. CDR3 length equals 14 residues. The CDR3 region has the DNA TGTGCCACCGCCCAGGGGCGAAACACCGGGGAGCTGTTTTTT. Its translation is CATAQGRNTGELFF.

J is TRBJ2-3 and V is TRBV4-3, with no clear D. Trimming removed 2 bases from V and 5 bases from J, with 17 bases in between. CDR3 length equals 16 residues. CDR1 is LGHNA and CDR2 is YSLEER in the germline V gene. In nucleotides, the CDR3 is TGCGCCAGCAGCCAACTCCCCTCCACCTCAGGAGATACGCAGTATTTT. Protein product: CASSQLPSTSGDTQYF.

This clonotype was seen a handful of times. The gene calls are TRBV20-1 and TRBJ2-1; no reliable D call. CDR1 DFQATT and CDR2 SNEGSKA come from the germline V gene (reference sequence). Trimming took 1 base from V and 4 from J, leaving 17 bases between them. The CDR3 covers 16 residues. The CDR3 DNA is TGCAGTGCTAGAGTGGTAGACGGAGCGTATTACAATGAGCAGTTCTTC. Its translation is CSARVVDGAYYNEQFF.

This clonotype occurred a few times. The rearrangement joins TRBV20-1 to TRBJ1-2, with 7 bases aligning to TRBD1. The CDR3 is made up of 12 amino acids. Germline CDR1 reads DFQATT; CDR2 reads SNEGSKA (reference sequence). Trimming removed 5 bases from V and 6 bases from J; junction bases left unmatched: 6. CDR3 DNA: TGCAGTGCTGCCACAGGGGCGGATGGCTACACCTTC. This sequence encodes CSAATGADGYTF.

Ten or more counts support this clonotype. This sequence joins TRBV12-3 or TRBV12-4 and TRBJ2-1, with 9 bases matching TRBD2. The CDR3 has 16 residues. Germline trimming cut 6 bases from V and 2 bases from J; bases unmatched to any gene: 8. Written as DNA, the CDR3 is TGTGCCAGCAGCCGAATAGCGGGGGCCACCTACAATGAGCAGTTCTTC. This codes for CASSRIAGATYNEQFF.

This clonotype was observed a handful of times. J is TRBJ2-5 and V is TRBV7-9, with D perhaps TRBD1 (5 bases). CDR3 length: 14 amino acids. V lost 1 base and J 2 bases, leaving 8 bases between the germline ends. The germline gives CDR1 SEHNR, CDR2 FQNEAQ (reference sequence). The CDR3 is CASSLDRLQETQYF. CDR3 nucleotides: TGTGCCAGCAGCTTAGACAGGCTACAAGAGACCCAGTACTTC.

This chain connects TRBV5-1 to TRBJ2-7, with no clear D. This CDR3 is built from 14 residues. Germline CDR1 and CDR2: SGHRS and YFSETQ. Between the trimmed V and J ends, which lost 1 base and 6 bases, there was a span of 14 bases. This CDR3 is CASSLSSRSFEQYF. The CDR3 bases are TGCGCCAGCAGCTTGAGTTCTCGGTCTTTCGAGCAGTACTTC.

There are a few counts of this clonotype. The CDR3 coding sequence is TGTGCCAGCAGTCCCATGGGGCTTTACGAGCAGTACTTC. This sequence encodes CASSPMGLYEQYF. The rearrangement links TRBV25-1 to TRBJ2-7, with TRBD1 as a possible D gene (5 bases). There are 13 residues in the CDR3. Germline CDR1 reads MGHDK; CDR2 reads SYGVNS. The V gene lost 5 bases and the J gene lost 4 bases, with 12 bases spanning the gap.

This clonotype was seen a few times. The J gene is TRBJ1-2, the V gene TRBV12-3 or TRBV12-4, with a possible D match to TRBD1 (5 bases). This CDR3 region has 16 residues. V was trimmed by 7 bases and J by 8 bases, leaving 26 bases between them. For the CDR3, the DNA is TGTGCCAGCACCATCACCTCGACAGACATCTATGGAGGCTACACCTTC. This encodes CASTITSTDIYGGYTF.

This clonotype was observed a single time. This may be a read error, as it is one base from a much larger clone. J is TRBJ1-1 and V is TRBV5-6; D gene uncertain. Germline V CDR1 and CDR2: SGHDT, YYEEEE. Between the trimmed V and J ends, which lost 2 bases and 3 bases, there was a span of 5 bases. The CDR3 is 12 amino acids. DNA for the CDR3: TGTGCCAGCAGCTTTCAGGACACTGAAGCTTTCTTT. Translated: CASSFQDTEAFF.

This clonotype was recorded a few times. The genes are TRBV27 and TRBJ2-7; 7 bases are a match to TRBD2. The CDR3 sequence is 16 residues long. In germline, CDR1 is MNHEY, CDR2 SMNVEV (reference sequence). Trimming took 6 bases from V and 1 from J; bases not matched to a gene: 12. The DNA for the CDR3 is TGTGCCAGCAGCCTCCTGTGGGAGGGCCTTTCCTACGAGCAGTACTTC. This sequence encodes CASSLLWEGLSYEQYF.

J is TRBJ1-3 and V is TRBV12-5; D perhaps matches TRBD1 (6 bases). This CDR3 spans 17 amino acids. Deletions cut 5 bases from V and 1 base from J, with 18 bases between. Germline lookup yields CDR1 LGHNT and CDR2 FRNRAP. CDR3 amino acids: CASGPLGASNSGNTIYF. The CDR3 DNA follows: TGTGCTAGTGGTCCCCTGGGGGCATCGAATTCTGGAAACACCATATATTTT.

The chain has TRBV4-1 and TRBJ2-4; no clear D. The V end lost 0 bases, the J end lost 2 bases, and 20 bases lay between the germline ends. The CDR3 sequence is 19 residues long. Germline V lookup: CDR1 MGHRA, CDR2 YSYEKL. The CDR3 sequence is CASSQDFRLTWDPKNIQYF. CDR3 coding DNA: TGCGCCAGCAGCCAAGATTTTCGGCTAACGTGGGATCCCAAAAACATTCAGTACTTC.

The V and J genes are TRBV7-2 and TRBJ2-3; 8 bases match TRBD2. Trimming took 2 bases from V and 5 from J; bases not matched to a gene: 9. This CDR3 has 16 amino acids. Germline CDR1 and CDR2: SGHTA and FQGNSA. CDR3 protein: CASSLRAGVNLDTQYF. DNA for the CDR3: TGTGCCAGCAGCTTAAGAGCGGGAGTTAACTTAGATACGCAGTATTTT.

This chain connects TRBV12-3 or TRBV12-4 to TRBJ1-4; 9 bases map to TRBD1. Unmatched junction bases numbered 7, after V lost 4 bases and J lost 7 bases. The CDR3 has 15 residues. The CDR3 DNA follows: TGTGCCAGCAGTTCCTTGGACAGGGGAGGTGAAAAACTGTTTTTT. Encoded protein: CASSSLDRGGEKLFF.

The CDR3 sequence: CSALVGGAHGTDTQYF. The DNA of the CDR3 is TGCAGTGCCCTCGTGGGAGGTGCGCATGGCACAGATACGCAGTATTTT. The V and J genes are TRBV20-1 and TRBJ2-3; weak D call: TRBD2 (6 bases). Germline V gene sequence: CDR1 DFQATT, CDR2 SNEGSKA (reference sequence). V shed 6 bases and J shed 1 base, with 20 bases lying between them. The CDR3 contains 16 residues.

The rearrangement joins TRBV29-1 to TRBJ2-1; TRBD2 matches at 10 bases. CDR3 length equals 13 residues. V lost 6 bases, J lost 7 bases, and 6 bases stayed unmatched. The germline V gene encodes CDR1 SQVTM and CDR2 ANQGSEA. CDR3 DNA sequence: TGCAGCGTCCTAAAGCGGGGGGGAAATGAGCAGTTCTTC. Translating it yields CSVLKRGGNEQFF.

The chain joins TRBV6-1 to TRBJ2-2, with D possibly being TRBD2 (6 bases). The germline CDR1 and CDR2 sequences are MNHNS and SASEGT. V was pared by 6 bases and J by 7 bases, with 15 bases between. The CDR3 is made up of 14 amino acids. CDR3 residues: CASSLLATGGELFF. The CDR3 DNA sequence: TGTGCCAGCAGCCTCCTAGCGACGGGCGGGGAGCTGTTTTTT.

This clonotype came up a few times. The gene calls are TRBV7-2 and TRBJ2-7; 12 nucleotides agree with TRBD2. This CDR3 is built from 17 residues. After removal of 2 bases from V and 6 bases from J, the junction contained 11 bases not matched to a gene. Germline values: CDR1 SGHTA, CDR2 FQGNSA. In DNA form, the CDR3 reads TGTGCCAGCAGCTTATCACTAGCGGGAGGAGTTTCCGGCGAGCAGTACTTC. As protein: CASSLSLAGGVSGEQYF.

A few counts support this clonotype. This chain uses TRBV15 with TRBJ2-7, with D possibly being TRBD2 (5 bases). V lost 4 bases and J lost 1, with 17 bases in between. Looked up from germline, CDR1 is LNHNV and CDR2 is YYDKDF (reference sequence). CDR3 length: 16 residues. CDR3 in amino acids: CATSKGVSAGSYEQYF. For the CDR3, the DNA is TGTGCCACCAGCAAGGGTGTCAGCGCGGGTTCCTACGAGCAGTACTTC.

The CDR3 sequence is CATSPGGPYEQYF. DNA of the CDR3: TGTGCCACTTCTCCGGGAGGACCCTACGAGCAGTACTTC. This chain uses TRBV12-3 or TRBV12-4 with TRBJ2-7; TRBD2 matches 7 bases. V lost 10 bases and J lost 2; bases outside the gene matches: 8. This CDR3 has 13 amino acids.

This clonotype was picked up a small number of times. In DNA, the CDR3 is TGTGCCAGCAGCCCCCAAGATGAAAAACTGTTTTTT. This gives the protein CASSPQDEKLFF. The chain joins TRBV12-3 or TRBV12-4 to TRBJ1-4; no firm D call. The V end was cut by 6 bases, the J end by 6 bases, with 8 bases between. This CDR3 is built from 12 residues.

CDR3 in amino acids: CSARDQGAVQETQYF. CDR3 coding DNA: TGCAGTGCTAGAGATCAGGGGGCGGTCCAAGAGACCCAGTACTTC. The chain carries TRBV20-1 and TRBJ2-5, with 8 bases matching TRBD1. Germline CDR1 reads DFQATT; CDR2 reads SNEGSKA (reference sequence). The CDR3 is 15 residues long. Losses at the gene ends were 0 bases for V and 1 base for J; bases not matched to a gene: 4.

This chain links TRBV7-8 with TRBJ2-1, with TRBD2 matching 7 bases. The V segment lost 5 bases and the J segment 10 bases; nucleotides outside the gene matches: 14. Looked up from germline, CDR1 is SGHVS and CDR2 is FQNEAQ. The CDR3 consists of 15 residues. Here the CDR3 reads CASSPSGGGEGEQFF. In DNA form, the CDR3 reads TGTGCCAGCAGCCCGTCGGGGGGAGGGGAAGGAGAGCAGTTCTTC. The full variable domain, with the rest looked up from reference TRBV7-8 and TRBJ2-1, is GAGVSQSPRYKVAKRGQDVALRCDPISGHVSLFWYQQALGQGPEFLTYFQNEAQLDKSGLPSDRFFAERPEGSVSTLKIQRTQQEDSAVYLCASSPSGGGEGEQFFGPGTRLTVL.

This clonotype was observed a few times. This chain connects TRBV20-1 to TRBJ2-7; possibly TRBD2 for D (6 bases). The CDR3 has 13 residues. V gave up 3 bases and J gave up 1 base, with 10 bases separating them. Germline V gene lookup returns CDR1 DFQATT and CDR2 SNEGSKA (reference sequence). The CDR3 DNA follows: TGCAGTGCTAGCCACGGGAGTTCCTACGAGCAGTACTTC. It encodes CSASHGSSYEQYF.